The rows below give T cell receptor beta chains drawn from one sample of a study of human T cells and chemical hapten exposure. TCRdb reprocessed the RACE reads with MiXCR, giving one entry per CDR3 protein. The sample yields fewer than 100,000 distinct CDR3 sequences, 11% seen once. The sample in question was whole blood, obtained in connection with sensitization to the hapten diphenylcyclopropenone (DPC). The source of these receptors is a man aged 18-30 years with alopecia areata. Some clones in this sample may be carry-over from other donors' samples. Each CDR3 is given with its conserved first and last residue. D genes are given only for firm matches. Some rows have no size entry. The others give once, few or many, or a class for an expanded clone.

V	D	size	J	DNA	CDR3
TRBV15	NA	many	TRBJ1-5	TGTGCCACCAGCCCTCACCGGGGCAACAATCAGCCCCAGCATTTT	CATSPHRGNNQPQHF
TRBV4-3	NA	few	TRBJ2-2	TGCGCCAGCAGCCAAGACCGACAGAACACCGGGGAGCTGTTTTTT	CASSQDRQNTGELFF
TRBV6-2/TRBV6-3	TRBD1	many	TRBJ1-1	TGTGCCAGCAGTTACCCCCGACAGGGGATATTTACGGAAGCTTTCTTT	CASSYPRQGIFTEAFF
TRBV29-1	NA	few	TRBJ1-1	TGCAGCGTTGAAGGACGGAGGAACACTGAAGCTTTCTTT	CSVEGRRNTEAFF
TRBV29-1	NA	few	TRBJ2-5	TGCAGCGTTGTCGGGCCTTTAGAGACCCAGTACTTC	CSVVGPLETQYF
TRBV27	NA	once	TRBJ1-1	TGTGCCAGCAGGGACAGGAACACTGAAGCTTTCTTT	CASRDRNTEAFF
TRBV2	NA	few	TRBJ2-7	TGTGCCAGCAGTGAACGGGGGGCTGCATACGAGCAGTACTTC	CASSERGAAYEQYF
TRBV7-8	TRBD1	NA	TRBJ1-6	TGTGCCAGCAGCTTAGCGGGACAGTATAATTCACCCCTCCACTTT	CASSLAGQYNSPLHF
TRBV7-2	NA	NA	TRBJ2-3	TGTGCCAGCAGCTTAGAGCCTTTTTTCAGCACAGATACGCAGTATTTT	CASSLEPFFSTDTQYF
TRBV6-2/TRBV6-3	NA	many	TRBJ2-1	TGTGCCAGCAGTTACCAAATAAATGAGCAGTTCTTC	CASSYQINEQFF
TRBV5-4	NA	few	TRBJ1-4	TGTGCCAGCAGCTTCGGAGTAACTAATGAAAAACTGTTTTTT	CASSFGVTNEKLFF
TRBV7-8	NA	NA	TRBJ1-2	TGTGCCAGCAGCCCTCCAGCCGGGAGGTATGGCTACACCTTC	CASSPPAGRYGYTF
TRBV9	NA	NA	TRBJ2-4	TGTGCCAGCAGCGTAGGGAACATTCAGTACTTC	CASSVGNIQYF
TRBV19	NA	many	TRBJ1-5	TGTGCCAGTAACCCAGGGGCCAACCCATTCAATCAGCCCCAGCATTTT	CASNPGANPFNQPQHF
TRBV12-3/TRBV12-4	NA	NA	TRBJ1-5	TGTGCCAGCAGTTTAAAAGCCAATCAGCCCCAGCATTTT	CASSLKANQPQHF
TRBV7-3	NA	many	TRBJ1-1	TGTGCCAGCAGCTTAACGGACAGAAAGAACACTGAAGCTTTCTTT	CASSLTDRKNTEAFF
TRBV4-1	NA	NA	TRBJ2-5	TGCGCCAGCAGCCCCGAACTTGGAATCAGCCAAGAGACCCAGTACTTC	CASSPELGISQETQYF
TRBV9	NA	NA	TRBJ2-1	TGTGCCAGCAGCGCCCCTGGGGGTCGCAATGAGCAGTTCTTC	CASSAPGGRNEQFF
TRBV6-5	NA	many	TRBJ2-3	TGTGCCAGCAGCGTGTCGGGGCTCGAAGATACGCAGTATTTT	CASSVSGLEDTQYF
TRBV5-1	NA	NA	TRBJ1-1	TGCGCCAGCAGCTTTCGTGTCCCGAACACTGAAGCTTTCTTT	CASSFRVPNTEAFF
TRBV5-6	TRBD1	many	TRBJ1-1	TGTGCCAGCAGCTTGAGACAGGGGAACACTGAAGCTTTCTTT	CASSLRQGNTEAFF
TRBV6-4	TRBD1	NA	TRBJ2-1	TGTGCCAGCAGTCCCAAGGACAGGGCCTACAATGAGCAGTTCTTC	CASSPKDRAYNEQFF
TRBV3-1	NA	many	TRBJ2-5	TGTGCCAGCAGCCAAGAATTACAAGAGACCCAGTACTTC	CASSQELQETQYF
TRBV3-1	NA	few	TRBJ1-5	TGTGCCAGCAGCCAAGGGGGCCGAACCCGGCCCCAGCATTTT	CASSQGGRTRPQHF
TRBV28	TRBD1	few	TRBJ2-2	TGTGCCAGCAGTTCTCGGACAGGGGGCATTCTCCGGGAGCTGTTTTTT	CASSSRTGGILRELFF
TRBV29-1	NA	many	TRBJ1-2	TGCAGCGTTGTACGGGGCCCTCGAGGAGATGGCTACACCTTC	CSVVRGPRGDGYTF
TRBV28	NA	few	TRBJ2-1	TGTGCCAGCAGCCTAACTGTCCGTAATGAGCAGTTCTTC	CASSLTVRNEQFF
TRBV2	NA	many	TRBJ2-3	TGTGCCAGCAGCGGGTCCGGGACGAGCACAGATACGCAGTATTTT	CASSGSGTSTDTQYF
TRBV5-5	TRBD2	NA	TRBJ2-1	TGTGCCAGCAGCCTAGGGACTAGCGCGACGTGGGGCTCCTACAATGAGCAGTTCTTC	CASSLGTSATWGSYNEQFF
TRBV20-1	TRBD1	many	TRBJ1-5	TGCAGTGCTGAAACCGGGACAGGGTTTCAGCCCCAGCATTTT	CSAETGTGFQPQHF
TRBV7-6	NA	many	TRBJ2-5	TGTGCCAGCAGAGTTTCTGTGGAAGAGACCCAGTACTTC	CASRVSVEETQYF
TRBV7-3	NA	NA	TRBJ2-2	TGTGCCAGCAGCTTAGAGGGACACCTACGGACCGGGGAGCTGTTTTTT	CASSLEGHLRTGELFF
TRBV5-5	TRBD1	many	TRBJ2-7	TGTGCCAGCAGCTACCTGGGACAGGGGAGGTTCGAGCAGTACTTC	CASSYLGQGRFEQYF
TRBV7-3	NA	medium-sized	TRBJ2-2	TGTGCCAGCAGCCAAGGGGCAGGTCCCGGGGAGCTGTTTTTT	CASSQGAGPGELFF
TRBV19	NA	NA	TRBJ1-4	TGTGCCAGTAATGGAGCCCCTAATGAAAAACTGTTTTTT	CASNGAPNEKLFF
TRBV7-6	TRBD1	many	TRBJ1-5	TGTGCCAGCAGCTTAGGGACGGGACAGGGAGATGGCGGCAATCAGCCCCAGCATTTT	CASSLGTGQGDGGNQPQHF
TRBV24-1	NA	few	TRBJ2-1	TGTGCCACCAGTGGTTTCCGGGGTAAATTTGACAATGAGCAGTTCTTC	CATSGFRGKFDNEQFF
TRBV10-2	NA	NA	TRBJ2-2	TGCGCCAGCAGCATAGGGGGGGAGCTGTTTTTT	CASSIGGELFF
TRBV19	NA	many	TRBJ1-1	TGTGCCAGTAGTTCGGGATCTACGAACACTGAAGCTTTCTTT	CASSSGSTNTEAFF
TRBV7-9	NA	many	TRBJ2-5	TGTGCCAGCAGCTTATGGCAAGAGACCCAGTACTTC	CASSLWQETQYF
TRBV29-1	NA	few	TRBJ2-3	TGCAGCACCGCTCGGGGGGCGCGGGATACGCAGTATTTT	CSTARGARDTQYF
TRBV6-6	TRBD1	many	TRBJ1-1	TGTGCCAGCAGCCAGGGACAGGGGACGGACACTGAAGCTTTCTTT	CASSQGQGTDTEAFF
TRBV4-1	NA	NA	TRBJ1-2	TGCGCCAGCAGCCAAGCCAGGTTCTATGGCTACACCTTC	CASSQARFYGYTF
TRBV12-3/TRBV12-4	NA	NA	TRBJ1-5	TGTGCCAGCAGTTCCCAAGACAATCAGCCCCAGCATTTT	CASSSQDNQPQHF
TRBV28	TRBD1	NA	TRBJ1-2	TGTGCCAGCACCGAGACAGGGGGCATAGGCTACACCTTC	CASTETGGIGYTF
TRBV5-1	NA	NA	TRBJ2-7	TGCGCCAGCAGCTTGGTTGAGAGAACCTCTTACGAGCAGTACTTC	CASSLVERTSYEQYF
TRBV6-5	TRBD1	few	TRBJ1-1	TGTGCCAGCAGTCACAGGGGATACAACACTGAAGCTTTCTTT	CASSHRGYNTEAFF
TRBV29-1	NA	NA	TRBJ2-7	TGCAGCGTTGACAGGGTTGGCGAGCAGTACTTC	CSVDRVGEQYF
TRBV7-8	NA	few	TRBJ1-6	TGTGCCAGCACAAGGACGTCGAGCTCCTATAATTCACCCCTCCACTTT	CASTRTSSSYNSPLHF
TRBV29-1	NA	NA	TRBJ2-1	TGCAGCGCCACGACGTCCTCATACAATGAGCAGTTCTTC	CSATTSSYNEQFF
TRBV7-3	NA	few	TRBJ2-6	TGTGCCAGCAGCTCCCCTGGGGCCAACGTCCTGACTTTC	CASSSPGANVLTF
TRBV18	NA	few	TRBJ1-5	TGTGCCAGCTCACCACTGGCGTCGGGGGGCAATCAGCCCCAGCATTTT	CASSPLASGGNQPQHF
TRBV20-1	NA	NA	TRBJ2-7	TGCAGTGCTAGAGACGGAGTCTACTACGAGCAGTACTTC	CSARDGVYYEQYF